This T cell receptor (beta chain) was obtained from a study of neurological immune-mediated disorders. TCRdb re-analysed the 5' RACE reads in MiXCR, keeping a single row per CDR3 protein. The sample consists of fewer than 40,000 distinct CDR3 sequences, under 6% of them appearing once. Ten or more counts support this clonotype. Sequences were obtained from PBMCs. The clonotype comes from a man younger than 35 in good health.

CDR3 sequence: CASSLQESTDTQYF. CDR3 DNA sequence: TGTGCCAGCAGCTTGCAGGAGAGCACAGATACGCAGTATTTT. The chain has TRBV5-4 and TRBJ2-3; no clear D. This CDR3 spans 14 amino acids. CDR1 and CDR2 (germline): SGHNT, YYREEE (reference sequence). The V gene lost 1 base and the J gene lost 0 bases, with 6 bases spanning the gap.